What follows describes a single T cell receptor (beta chain). Methods used by the authors: Amplification from reference gene primers served as the basis for estimated nucleated cell counts. Repertoires were generated with immunoSEQ multiplex PCR, while TCRdb's copy carries only in-frame clones and drops some. That table furnishes V, J and clone size, whereas the DNA furnished D and trimming. Here the sample spans around 380,000 clones, 81% being singletons. V was trimmed by 7 bases and J by 0 bases, leaving 17 bases between them. Germline V CDR1 and CDR2: SGHNT, YYREEE (reference sequence). The CDR3 length is 16 residues. This sample is drawn from a study of blood T cell repertoires in COVID-19. Overall study context: Italy, Spain and the United States were the sources of the convalescent and acute COVID-19 samples. The analysed material was cDNA or gDNA that came from T cells, B-cell-depleted T cells, or PBMCs.

The receptor was derived from a human donor with acute or convalescent COVID-19. The donor label of this sample is uncertain. The V call is TRBV5-4, the J call TRBJ1-3, with D unresolved. Input material: peripheral blood. The CDR3, as DNA: TGTGCCAGCGAAGGTCCGGTTGGGCCCTCTGGAAACACCATATATTTT. As protein: CASEGPVGPSGNTIYF.